This TCR beta chain is drawn from a study of blood T cells in healthy people across ages (dated by TCRdb to between 2014 and 2017). In the study overall: Template switching captured roughly one uniquely barcoded TCR beta cDNA molecule per two T cells in model experiments. To avoid experimental bias, donors of different ages were distributed randomly across sequencing lanes. Donors were grouped into four age groups: young (average 16 years), middle-aged (over 35), aged (around 56) and long-lived (around 80). For two donors (one aged 18 to 29 and one aged 80 or older), the study analyzed two additional independent replicas of 1 million unique cDNA reads from the same blood draw. Using deep sequencing normalized with unique cDNA molecular identifiers, the study measured how TCR beta repertoire diversity changes with age.

The V and J ends are trimmed by 8 bases and 4 bases, leaving 18 bases between them. Spanning cysteine to phenylalanine, the CDR3 consists of 15 amino acids. CDR3 DNA only is kept here, 45 bases in frame from base 1. Sequences MNHEY (CDR1) and SVGEGT (CDR2) are obtained from the germline V gene. General study outcomes and caveats: Because the CMV infection status of the donors was unknown, age-related changes in expanded clonotypes may potentially have been confounded. Total diversity estimates from one million sequenced T cells were considered lower bounds and underestimates. Compared with the aged group, the long-lived group had more naive CD4+ T cells, fewer expanded clones and increased TCR diversity, suggesting age selection. Because profiling used bulk unsorted PBMCs, naive and antigen-experienced compartments could not be compared conclusively. As age increased, observed TCR beta diversity per million T cells dropped in a roughly linear way, and a significant reduction was already evident by age approximately 40. There was a strong correlation between observed TCR beta diversity and the percentage of naive T cells measured by flow cytometry.

Libraries were made using 5' RACE. The sequencer listed for this sample is Illumina HiSeq 2500. A second PCR of about 6 to 12 cycles was run with a J-beta primer mix and a sample-barcoded 5' primer. A unique molecular identifier was introduced onto each TCR beta cDNA molecule by a template-switch 5' adaptor carrying 12 random nucleotides. At least 2.5 million CDR3-containing paired-end reads were obtained from each sample. The Mint cDNA synthesis kit, primed by a TRBC-specific oligonucleotide, was used to synthesize first-strand cDNA from all RNA. Following uracil-DNA glycosylase treatment, all cDNA underwent a first 18-cycle PCR with the universal primers M1SS and BC2_uni_R. Turning to the authors' computational methods: For normalization, 1 million high-quality reads, each with a distinct molecular identifier, were randomly selected from each sample. Reads sharing molecular identifiers were discarded rather than binned into consensus sequences. MiTCR, run with a Q25 quality threshold and the strictest error-elimination algorithm, handled CDR3 identification, clonotype clustering and error correction. Lower-bound total TCR beta diversity was estimated with a nonparametric unseen species model using Euler transformation. TCRdb trimmed public reads at Q25 via fastp, called clones via MiXCR and kept in-frame beta chains. Every entry covers one CDR3 protein and lists the most common genes and DNA from its rows. What appears here as the V and J calls and clone size reflects TCRdb's work, not the paper's. The sample data list roughly 800,000 distinct CDR3 sequences, and 58% of these were observed just once. The ten top clones hold 22% of the sample.

The donors were some 36 Caucasian individuals from Russia, aged roughly 6 to 100 years, who were systemically healthy. Approximately 9.3 milliliters of peripheral blood were drawn from each donor into EDTA-treated Vacutainer tubes. Ficoll-Paque density-gradient centrifugation was used to isolate PBMCs, with at least 7 million per sample. Total RNA was extracted from PBMCs with Trizol reagent, with at least 5.5 micrograms obtained per sample. The percentages of naive CD45RAhigh/CD27high T cells were determined by flow cytometry on a PBMC aliquot from every donor. Concerning this clonotype itself: Its antigen is not yet known. Per-base quality was not reported, and no clone a single base away is much larger than it.

Material for sequencing was blood. The receptor comes from a man younger than 40 in good health. The rearrangement combines TRBV6-2 or TRBV6-3 with TRBJ2-1, with no reliable assignment of the D segment. The CDR3 region: CASRPDPSPYNEQFF. DNA sequence: TGTGCCAGCCGACCTGACCCCTCACCATACAATGAGCAGTTCTTC.